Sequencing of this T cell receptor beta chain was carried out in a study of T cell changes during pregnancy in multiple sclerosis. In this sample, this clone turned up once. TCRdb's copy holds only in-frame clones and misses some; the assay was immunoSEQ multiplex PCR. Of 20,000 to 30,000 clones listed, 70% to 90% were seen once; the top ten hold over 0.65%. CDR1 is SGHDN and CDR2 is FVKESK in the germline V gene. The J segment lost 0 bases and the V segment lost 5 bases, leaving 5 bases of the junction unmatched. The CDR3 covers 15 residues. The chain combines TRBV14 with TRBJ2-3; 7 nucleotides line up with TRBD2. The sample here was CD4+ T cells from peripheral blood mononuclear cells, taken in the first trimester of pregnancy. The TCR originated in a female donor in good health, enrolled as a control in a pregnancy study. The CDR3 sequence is CASSSLASSTDTQYF. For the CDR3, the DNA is TGTGCCAGCAGCTCACTAGCGTCTAGCACAGATACGCAGTATTTT.